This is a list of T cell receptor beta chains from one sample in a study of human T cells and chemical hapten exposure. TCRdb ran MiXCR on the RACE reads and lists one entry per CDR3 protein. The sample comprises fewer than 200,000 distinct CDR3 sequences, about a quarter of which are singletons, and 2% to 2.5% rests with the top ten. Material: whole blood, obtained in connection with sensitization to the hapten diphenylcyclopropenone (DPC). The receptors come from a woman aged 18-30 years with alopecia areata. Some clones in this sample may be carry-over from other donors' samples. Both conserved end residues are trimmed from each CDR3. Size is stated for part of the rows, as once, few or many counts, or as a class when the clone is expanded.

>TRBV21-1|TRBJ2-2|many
ASSKVGLALNTGELF
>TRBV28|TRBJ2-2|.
ASRWGVNTGELF
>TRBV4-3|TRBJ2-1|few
ASSQGALAGSSYNEQF
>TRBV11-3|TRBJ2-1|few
ASSPHLQANEQF
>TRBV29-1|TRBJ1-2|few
SVEAREDRANYGYT
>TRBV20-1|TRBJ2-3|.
SAVNRGGGADTQY
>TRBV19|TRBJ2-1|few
ASSIFAHNEQF
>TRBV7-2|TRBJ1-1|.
ASSTVRGGAF
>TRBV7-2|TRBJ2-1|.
ASSPRRGGQF
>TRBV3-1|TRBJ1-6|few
ASSFWEDWSSYNSPLH
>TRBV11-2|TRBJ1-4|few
ASSRDRTNEKLF
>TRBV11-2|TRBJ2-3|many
ASSPPARDTQY
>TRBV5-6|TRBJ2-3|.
ASTKTYDSTDTQY
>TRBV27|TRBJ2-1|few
ASSRGTSGGDEQF
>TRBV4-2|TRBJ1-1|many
ASSRQGQGMNTEAF
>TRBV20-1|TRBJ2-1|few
SARVRQGDNEQF
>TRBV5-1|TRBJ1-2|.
ASSLAVGGRGRNGYT
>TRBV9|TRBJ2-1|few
ASSVGIAGDEQF
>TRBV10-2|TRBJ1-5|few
ASSPQDRGANQPQH
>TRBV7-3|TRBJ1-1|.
ASSSNAGTHTEAF
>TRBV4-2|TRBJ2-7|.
ASSQDSPGYEQY
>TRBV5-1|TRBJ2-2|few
ASSLAGDAGELF
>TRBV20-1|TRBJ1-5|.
SASRTGPNQPQH
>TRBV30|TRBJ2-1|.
AWRTWISSYNEQF
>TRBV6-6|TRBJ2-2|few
ASYTNRGLNTGELF
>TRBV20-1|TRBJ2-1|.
SAQRPSGGSV
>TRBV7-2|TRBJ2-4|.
ASSPPRVAGVKNIQY
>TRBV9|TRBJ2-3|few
ASSVETGLSPDTQY
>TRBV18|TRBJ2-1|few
ASSRRTSGRIGEQF
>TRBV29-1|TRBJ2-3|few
SSGGAGRGDTQY
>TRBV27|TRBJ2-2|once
ASSLVTRQAQLF
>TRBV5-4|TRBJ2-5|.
ASSFLAGGETQY
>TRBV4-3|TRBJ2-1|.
ASSQVSGYNEQF
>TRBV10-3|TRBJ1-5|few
AISPAGQNQPQH
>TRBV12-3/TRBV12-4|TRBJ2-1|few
ASSFQGYEQF
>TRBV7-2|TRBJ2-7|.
ASSLGGGGRTSEQY
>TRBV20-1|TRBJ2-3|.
SARELNTQY
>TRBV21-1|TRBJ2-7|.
ASSAEGLASRRPSYEQY
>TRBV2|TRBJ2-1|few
ASTPGQGNEQF
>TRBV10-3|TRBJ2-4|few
AISELSDPDSPKNIQY
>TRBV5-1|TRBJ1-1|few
ASSSRTGITEAF
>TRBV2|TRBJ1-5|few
ASGRGNQPQH
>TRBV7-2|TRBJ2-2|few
ASSLVAGGGTGELF
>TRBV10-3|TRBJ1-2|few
AISTGDGYT
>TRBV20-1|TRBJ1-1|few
SARVLGGNTEAF
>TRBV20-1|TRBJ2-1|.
SASFPRPDEQF
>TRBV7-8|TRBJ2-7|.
ASSLRTNAYEQY
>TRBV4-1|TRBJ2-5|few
ASSQDGTVLQETQY
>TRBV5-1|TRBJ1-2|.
ASSPGQRADGYT
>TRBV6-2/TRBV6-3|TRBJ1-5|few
ASRSATGAGQPQH
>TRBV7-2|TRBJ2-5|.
ASSRSGGLGETQY
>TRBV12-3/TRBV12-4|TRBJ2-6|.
ASIVGGLTSGANVLT
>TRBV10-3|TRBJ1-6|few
ASSSNGINSPLH